These 7 T cell receptor beta chains share one sample of origin, sequenced in a study of CD8+ T cells in alopecia areata. The authors extracted RNA and reverse transcribed it into cDNA as the sequencing template. Data came from immunoSEQ multiplex PCR; TCRdb stores just in-frame clones and leaves some out. The table records some 200,000 clones, approximately 56% of them present only once. The sequenced sample was CD4+ T cells sorted from blood, obtained at week 0. These receptors were obtained from a human donor with alopecia areata.

The chain is built from TRBV29-1 and TRBJ1-2; 9 nucleotides align to TRBD1. V was clipped by 0 bases and J by 3 bases; unmatched bases: 11. This CDR3 has 17 amino acids. Germline CDR1 reads SQVTM; CDR2 reads ANQGSEA. The CDR3 region has the DNA TGCAGCGTTGAAGATAGGGGGCACAGGGGGCGCGACTATGGCTACACCTTC. Its protein product is CSVEDRGHRGRDYGYTF.

This rearrangement joins TRBV29-1 to TRBJ2-6; D possibly uses TRBD1 or TRBD2 (5 bases each). Deletions cut 4 bases from V and 2 bases from J, with 15 bases between. Germline V CDR1 and CDR2: SQVTM, ANQGSEA. The CDR3 runs 16 residues. The CDR3 nucleotides read TGCAGCGTTGGTCTCGGGACCGAAACTGGGGCCAACGTCCTGACTTTC. Translation: CSVGLGTETGANVLTF.

The chain carries TRBV27 and TRBJ2-7; D is undetermined. Trimming took 2 bases from V and 0 from J, leaving 11 bases between them. The CDR3 has 15 residues. The germline V gene encodes CDR1 MNHEY and CDR2 SMNVEV (reference sequence). The CDR3 here is CASSLRDPASYEQYF. For the CDR3, the DNA is TGTGCCAGCAGTTTAAGGGATCCGGCCTCCTACGAGCAGTACTTC.

This clone came up a few times. The chain couples TRBV4-2 to TRBJ1-1; maybe TRBD1 (5 bases). The CDR3 extends over 14 amino acids. V lost 0 bases and J 0 bases, leaving 5 bases between the germline ends. CDR1 is LGHNA and CDR2 is YNFKEQ in the germline V gene. The CDR3 DNA follows: TGTGCCAGCAGCCAAGACAGGGTGAACACTGAAGCTTTCTTT. The encoded protein is CASSQDRVNTEAFF.

The rearrangement uses TRBV19 and TRBJ2-1, with 10 bases fitting TRBD2. CDR3 length: 19 amino acids. The germline gives CDR1 LNHDA, CDR2 SQIVND (reference sequence). V trimming: 6 bases; J trimming: 7 bases; junction bases outside the gene matches: 21. CDR3 sequence reads: CASRSLPGERGGLGNEQFF. The CDR3 region has the DNA TGTGCCAGTAGGAGCCTCCCGGGGGAGCGGGGGGGCCTAGGGAATGAGCAGTTCTTC.

This clone came up a few times. J is TRBJ2-5 and V is TRBV5-6; 10 bases align to TRBD1. Germline V CDR1 and CDR2: SGHDT, YYEEEE. After removal of 0 bases from V and 5 bases from J, the junction contained 4 bases not matched to a gene. This CDR3 spans 15 amino acids. This chain's CDR3 is CASSLGQGAMETQYF. CDR3 bases: TGTGCCAGCAGCTTGGGACAGGGGGCAATGGAGACCCAGTACTTC.

The chain combines TRBV5-1 with TRBJ2-2; D not certain. In germline, CDR1 is SGHRS, CDR2 YFSETQ. The CDR3 has 17 residues. V dropped 0 bases and J dropped 3 bases, with 15 bases sitting between them. CDR3 loop: CASSLGRSAQHTGELFF. In DNA, the CDR3 is TGCGCCAGCAGCTTGGGACGGTCGGCCCAACACACCGGGGAGCTGTTTTTT.